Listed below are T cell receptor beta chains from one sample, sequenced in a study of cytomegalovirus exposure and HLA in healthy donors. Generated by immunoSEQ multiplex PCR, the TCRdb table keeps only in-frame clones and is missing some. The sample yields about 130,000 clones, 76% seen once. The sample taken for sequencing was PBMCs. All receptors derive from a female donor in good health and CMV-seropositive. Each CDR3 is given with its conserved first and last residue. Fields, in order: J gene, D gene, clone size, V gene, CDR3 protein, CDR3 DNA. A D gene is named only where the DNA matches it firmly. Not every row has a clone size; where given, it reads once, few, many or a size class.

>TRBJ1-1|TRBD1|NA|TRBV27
CASSRTGRGEAFF
TGTGCCAGCAGCCGGACAGGGCGGGGTGAAGCTTTCTTT
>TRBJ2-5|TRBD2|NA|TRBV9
CASSAWTSGRGQETQYF
TGTGCCAGCAGCGCTTGGACTAGCGGGAGGGGGCAAGAGACCCAGTACTTC
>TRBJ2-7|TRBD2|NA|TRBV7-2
CASSLGHTSDEQYF
TGTGCCAGCAGCTTAGGCCATACTAGCGACGAGCAGTACTTC
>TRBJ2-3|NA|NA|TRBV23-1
CASSRSDRSTDTQYF
TGCGCCAGCAGTCGTTCGGACAGAAGCACAGATACGCAGTATTTT
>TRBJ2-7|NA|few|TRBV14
CASSHAGVYEQYF
TGTGCCAGCAGCCACGCCGGTGTCTACGAGCAGTACTTC
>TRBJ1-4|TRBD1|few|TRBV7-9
CASSSRQGASNEKLFF
TGTGCCAGCAGCTCCCGACAGGGGGCTTCTAATGAAAAACTGTTTTTT
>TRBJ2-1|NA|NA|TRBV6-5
CASRVRVSPYNEQFF
TGTGCCAGCAGGGTCCGCGTGTCCCCCTACAATGAGCAGTTCTTC
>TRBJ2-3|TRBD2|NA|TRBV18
CASSPGLAGVTDTQYF
TGTGCCAGCTCACCGGGACTAGCGGGGGTCACAGATACGCAGTATTTT
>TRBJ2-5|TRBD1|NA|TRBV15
CATSRDRDRKETQYF
TGTGCCACCAGCAGAGATCGGGACAGGAAAGAGACCCAGTACTTC
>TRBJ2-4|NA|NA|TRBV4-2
CASSQEIGERLAKNIQYF
TGTGCCAGCAGCCAAGAAATCGGAGAGCGGCTAGCCAAAAACATTCAGTACTTC
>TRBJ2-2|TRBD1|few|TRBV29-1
CSVETGTGNTGELFF
TGCAGCGTTGAGACCGGGACAGGGAACACCGGGGAGCTGTTTTTT
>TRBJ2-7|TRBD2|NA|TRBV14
CASSQDWAGRDEQYF
TGTGCCAGCAGCCAAGATTGGGCAGGGAGGGACGAGCAGTACTTC
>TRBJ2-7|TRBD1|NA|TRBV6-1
CASRQGAVYEQYF
TGTGCCAGCCGACAGGGGGCGGTCTACGAGCAGTACTTC
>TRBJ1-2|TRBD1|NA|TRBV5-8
CASSSVFGSTGRGYTF
TGTGCCAGCAGCTCCGTTTTCGGGTCGACAGGGCGCGGCTACACCTTC